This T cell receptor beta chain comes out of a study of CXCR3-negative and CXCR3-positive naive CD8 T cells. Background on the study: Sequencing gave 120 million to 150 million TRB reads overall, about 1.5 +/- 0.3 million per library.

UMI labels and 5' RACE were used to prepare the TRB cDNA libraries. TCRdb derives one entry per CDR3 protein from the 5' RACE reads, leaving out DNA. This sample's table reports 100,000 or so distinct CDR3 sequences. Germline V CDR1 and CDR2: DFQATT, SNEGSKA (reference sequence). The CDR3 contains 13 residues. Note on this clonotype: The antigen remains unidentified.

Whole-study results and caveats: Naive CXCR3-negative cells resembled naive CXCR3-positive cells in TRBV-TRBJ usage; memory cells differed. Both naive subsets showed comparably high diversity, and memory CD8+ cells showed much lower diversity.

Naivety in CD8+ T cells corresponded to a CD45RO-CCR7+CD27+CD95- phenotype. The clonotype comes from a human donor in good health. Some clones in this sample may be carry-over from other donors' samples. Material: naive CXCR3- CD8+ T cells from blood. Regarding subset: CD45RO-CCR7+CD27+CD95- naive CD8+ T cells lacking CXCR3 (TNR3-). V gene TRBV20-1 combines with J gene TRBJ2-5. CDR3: CSARDPVRETQYF.